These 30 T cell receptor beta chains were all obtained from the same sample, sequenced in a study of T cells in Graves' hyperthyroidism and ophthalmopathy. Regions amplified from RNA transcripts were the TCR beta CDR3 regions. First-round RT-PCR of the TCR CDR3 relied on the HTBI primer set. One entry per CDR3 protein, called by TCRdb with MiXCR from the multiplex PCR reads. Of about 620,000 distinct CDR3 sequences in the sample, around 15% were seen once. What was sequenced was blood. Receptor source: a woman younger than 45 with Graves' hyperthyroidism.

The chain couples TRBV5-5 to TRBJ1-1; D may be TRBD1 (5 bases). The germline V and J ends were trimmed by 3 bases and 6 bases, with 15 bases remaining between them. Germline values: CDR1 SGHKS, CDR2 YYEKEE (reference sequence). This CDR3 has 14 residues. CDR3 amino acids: CASSSLAGEAEAFF. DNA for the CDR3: TGTGCCAGCAGCTCCCTGGCGGGGGAGGCTGAAGCTTTCTTT.

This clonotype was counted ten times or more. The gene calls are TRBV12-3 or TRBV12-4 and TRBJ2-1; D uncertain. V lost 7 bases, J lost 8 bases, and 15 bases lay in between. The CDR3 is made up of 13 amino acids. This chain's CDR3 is CASTHDDGDEQFF. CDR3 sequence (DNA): TGTGCCAGCACCCATGACGATGGGGATGAGCAGTTCTTC.

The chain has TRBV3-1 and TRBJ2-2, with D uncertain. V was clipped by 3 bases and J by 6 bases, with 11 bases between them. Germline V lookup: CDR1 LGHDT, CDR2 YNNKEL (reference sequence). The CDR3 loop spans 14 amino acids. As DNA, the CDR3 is TGTGCCAGCAGCCACTCACTCGTTTCCGGGGAGCTGTTTTTT. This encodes CASSHSLVSGELFF. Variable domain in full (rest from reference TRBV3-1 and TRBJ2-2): DTAVSQTPKYLVTQMGNDKSIKCEQNLGHDTMYWYKQDSKKFLKIMFSYNNKELIINETVPNRFSPKSPDKAHLNLHINSLELGDSAVYFCASSHSLVSGELFFGEGSRLTVL.

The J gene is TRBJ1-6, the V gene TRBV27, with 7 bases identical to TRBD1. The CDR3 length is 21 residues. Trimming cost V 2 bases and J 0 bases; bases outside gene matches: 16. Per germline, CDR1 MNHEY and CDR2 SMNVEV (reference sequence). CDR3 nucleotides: TGTGCCAGCAGTTTAGTAGCCCCCGGGACAGTCATGAGCTCCTATAATTCACCCCTCCACTTT. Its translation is CASSLVAPGTVMSSYNSPLHF.

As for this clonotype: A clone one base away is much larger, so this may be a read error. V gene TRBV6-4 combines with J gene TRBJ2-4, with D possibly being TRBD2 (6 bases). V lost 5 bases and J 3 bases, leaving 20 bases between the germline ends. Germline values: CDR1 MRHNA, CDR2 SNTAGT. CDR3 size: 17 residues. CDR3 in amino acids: CASSTTRSRRGKNIQYF. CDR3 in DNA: TGTGCCAGCAGTACAACTCGGAGCCGGAGGGGCAAAAACATTCAGTACTTC.

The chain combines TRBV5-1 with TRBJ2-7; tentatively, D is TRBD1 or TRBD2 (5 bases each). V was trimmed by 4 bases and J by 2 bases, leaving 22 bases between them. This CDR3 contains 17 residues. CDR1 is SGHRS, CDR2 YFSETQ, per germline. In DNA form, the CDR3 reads TGCGCCAGCAGCCAATTCGGGAAGGGGATGGGGCCCTACGAGCAGTACTTC. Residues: CASSQFGKGMGPYEQYF.

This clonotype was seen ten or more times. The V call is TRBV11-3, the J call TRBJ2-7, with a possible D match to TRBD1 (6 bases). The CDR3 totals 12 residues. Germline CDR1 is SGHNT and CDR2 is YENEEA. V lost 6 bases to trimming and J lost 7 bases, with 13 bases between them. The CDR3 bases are TGTGCCAGCAGACTTAGGGGACAAGAGCAGTACTTC. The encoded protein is CASRLRGQEQYF.

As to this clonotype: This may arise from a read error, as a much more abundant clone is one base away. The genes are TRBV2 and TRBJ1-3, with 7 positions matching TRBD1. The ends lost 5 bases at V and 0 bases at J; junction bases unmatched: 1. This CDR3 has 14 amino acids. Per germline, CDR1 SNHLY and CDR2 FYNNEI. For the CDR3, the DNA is TGTGCCAGCAGTACAGGGGACTCTGGAAACACCATATATTTT. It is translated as CASSTGDSGNTIYF. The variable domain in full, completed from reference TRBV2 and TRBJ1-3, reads EPEVTQTPSHQVTQMGQEVILRCVPISNHLYFYWYRQILGQKVEFLVSFYNNEISEKSEIFDDQFSVERPDGSNFTLKIRSTKLEDSAMYFCASSTGDSGNTIYFGEGSWLTVV.

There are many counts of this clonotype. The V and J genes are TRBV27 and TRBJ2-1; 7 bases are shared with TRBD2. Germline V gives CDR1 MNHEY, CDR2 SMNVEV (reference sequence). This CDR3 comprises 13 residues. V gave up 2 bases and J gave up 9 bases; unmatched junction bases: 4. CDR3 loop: CASSLGRAAEQFF. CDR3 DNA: TGTGCCAGCAGTTTAGGGAGGGCCGCTGAGCAGTTCTTC.

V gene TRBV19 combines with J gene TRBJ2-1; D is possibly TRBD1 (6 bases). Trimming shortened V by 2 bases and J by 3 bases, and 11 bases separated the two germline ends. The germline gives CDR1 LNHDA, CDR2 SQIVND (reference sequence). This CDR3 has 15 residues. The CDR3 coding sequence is TGTGCCAGTAGTATAACAAACAGGGTCTACAATGAGCAGTTCTTC. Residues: CASSITNRVYNEQFF.

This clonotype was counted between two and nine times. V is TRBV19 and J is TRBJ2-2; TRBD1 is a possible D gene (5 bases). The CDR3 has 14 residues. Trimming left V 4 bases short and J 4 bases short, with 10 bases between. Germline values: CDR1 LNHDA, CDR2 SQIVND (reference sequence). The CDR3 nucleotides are TGTGCCAGTAGTACTACACAGGCCACCGGGGAGCTGTTTTTT. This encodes CASSTTQATGELFF.

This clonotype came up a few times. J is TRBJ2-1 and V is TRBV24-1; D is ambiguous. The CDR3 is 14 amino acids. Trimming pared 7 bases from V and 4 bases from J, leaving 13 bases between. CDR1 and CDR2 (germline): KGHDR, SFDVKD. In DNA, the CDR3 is TGTGCCACCAGCCCCCCTGGGTTTTACAATGAGCAGTTCTTC. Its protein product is CATSPPGFYNEQFF.

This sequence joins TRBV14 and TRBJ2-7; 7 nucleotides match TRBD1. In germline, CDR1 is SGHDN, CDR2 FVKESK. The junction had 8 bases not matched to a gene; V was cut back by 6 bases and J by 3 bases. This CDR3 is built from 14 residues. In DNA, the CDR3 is TGTGCCAGCAGTGATTTACAGGGGATCTACGAGCAGTACTTC. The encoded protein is CASSDLQGIYEQYF. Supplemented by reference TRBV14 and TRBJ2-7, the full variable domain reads EAGVTQFPSHSVIEKGQTVTLRCDPISGHDNLYWYRRVMGKEIKFLLHFVKESKQDESGMPNNRFLAERTGGTYSTLKVQPAELEDSGVYFCASSDLQGIYEQYFGPGTRLTVT.

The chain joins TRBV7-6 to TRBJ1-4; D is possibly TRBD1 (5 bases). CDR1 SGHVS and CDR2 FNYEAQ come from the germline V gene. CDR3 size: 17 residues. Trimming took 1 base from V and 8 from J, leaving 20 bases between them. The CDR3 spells CASSLGQGAVGWEKLFF. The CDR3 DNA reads TGTGCCAGCAGCTTAGGTCAAGGGGCTGTGGGATGGGAAAAACTGTTTTTT.

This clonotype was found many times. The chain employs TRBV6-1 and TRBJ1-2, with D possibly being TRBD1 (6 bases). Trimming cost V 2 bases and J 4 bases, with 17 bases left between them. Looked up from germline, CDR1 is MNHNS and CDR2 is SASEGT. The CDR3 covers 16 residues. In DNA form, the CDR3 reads TGTGCCAGCAGTGAAACTCCGCGACAGGAAGTCTATGGCTACACCTTC. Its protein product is CASSETPRQEVYGYTF.

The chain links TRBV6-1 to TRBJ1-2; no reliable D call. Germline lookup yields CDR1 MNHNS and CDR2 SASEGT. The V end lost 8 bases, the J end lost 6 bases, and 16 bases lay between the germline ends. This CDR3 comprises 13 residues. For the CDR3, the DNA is TGTGCCAGCCGGAGGTCCGGTCGGGATGGCTACACCTTC. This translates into CASRRSGRDGYTF.

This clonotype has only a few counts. The DNA of the CDR3 is TGTGCCAGCAGCAGAGTGAAAGGGAATCAGCCCCAGCATTTT. Amino acid sequence: CASSRVKGNQPQHF. The rearrangement joins TRBV7-8 to TRBJ1-5; no reliable D call. Per the germline V gene, CDR1 is SGHVS and CDR2 is FQNEAQ. The CDR3 spans 14 residues. The V end was cut by 5 bases, the J end by 4 bases, with 12 bases between.

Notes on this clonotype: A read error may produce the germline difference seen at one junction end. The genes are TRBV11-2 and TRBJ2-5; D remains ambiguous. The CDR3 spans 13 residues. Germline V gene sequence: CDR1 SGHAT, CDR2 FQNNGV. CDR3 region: CASSLHNQETQYF. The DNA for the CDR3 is TGTGCTAGCAGCTTGCACAACCAAGAGACCCAGTACTTC. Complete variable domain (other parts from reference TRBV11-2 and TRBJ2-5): EAGVAQSPRYKIIEKRQSVAFWCNPISGHATLYWYQQILGQGPKLLIQFQNNGVVDDSQLPKDRFSAERLKGVDSTLKIQPAKLEDSAVYLCASSLHNQETQYFGPGTRLLVL.

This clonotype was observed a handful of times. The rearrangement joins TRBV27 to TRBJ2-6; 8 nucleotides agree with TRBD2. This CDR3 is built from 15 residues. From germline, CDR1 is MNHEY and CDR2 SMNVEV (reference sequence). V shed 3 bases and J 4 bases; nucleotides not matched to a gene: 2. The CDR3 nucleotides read TGTGCCAGCAGTTTTCGGGGGGGGGGGGCCAACGTCCTGACTTTC. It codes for CASSFRGGGANVLTF.

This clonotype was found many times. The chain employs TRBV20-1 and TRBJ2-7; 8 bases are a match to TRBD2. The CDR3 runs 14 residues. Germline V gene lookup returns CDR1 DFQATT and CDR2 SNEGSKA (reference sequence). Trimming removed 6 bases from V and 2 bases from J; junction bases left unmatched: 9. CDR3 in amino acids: CSAQTSGGAYEQYF. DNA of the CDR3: TGCAGTGCCCAAACTAGCGGAGGGGCCTACGAGCAGTACTTC.

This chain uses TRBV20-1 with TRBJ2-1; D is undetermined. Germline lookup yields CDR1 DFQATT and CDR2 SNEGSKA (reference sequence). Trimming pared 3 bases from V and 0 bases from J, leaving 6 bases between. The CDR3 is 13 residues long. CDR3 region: CSARDNSYNEQFF. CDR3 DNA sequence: TGCAGTGCTAGGGATAACTCCTACAATGAGCAGTTCTTC.

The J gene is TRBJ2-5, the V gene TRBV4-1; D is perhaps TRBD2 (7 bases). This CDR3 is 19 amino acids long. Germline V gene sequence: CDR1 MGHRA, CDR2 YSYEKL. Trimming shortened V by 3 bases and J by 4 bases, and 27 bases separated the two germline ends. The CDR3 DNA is TGCGCCAGCAGCCACAAACCCGGGGGCGTTCGGTTAGCGGGAGAGACCCAGTACTTC. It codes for CASSHKPGGVRLAGETQYF.

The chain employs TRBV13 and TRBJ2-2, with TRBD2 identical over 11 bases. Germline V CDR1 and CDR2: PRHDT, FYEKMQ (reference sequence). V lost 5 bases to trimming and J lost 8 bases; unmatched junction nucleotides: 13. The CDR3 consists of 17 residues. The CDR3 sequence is CASSPQGLAVPGGELFF. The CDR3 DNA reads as TGTGCCAGCAGCCCACAGGGACTAGCGGTCCCAGGGGGGGAGCTGTTTTTT.

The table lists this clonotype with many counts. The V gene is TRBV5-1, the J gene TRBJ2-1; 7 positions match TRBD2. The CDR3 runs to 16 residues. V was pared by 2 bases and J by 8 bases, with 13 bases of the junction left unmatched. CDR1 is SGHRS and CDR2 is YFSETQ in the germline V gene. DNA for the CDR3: TGCGCCAGCAGCTTACCCCTGGCGGGAGATGTGGATGAGCAGTTCTTC. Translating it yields CASSLPLAGDVDEQFF.

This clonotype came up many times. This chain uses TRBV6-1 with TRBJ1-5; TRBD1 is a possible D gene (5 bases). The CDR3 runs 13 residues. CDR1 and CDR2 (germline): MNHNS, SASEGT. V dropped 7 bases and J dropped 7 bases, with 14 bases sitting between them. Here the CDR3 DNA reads TGTGCCAGCACGTTAGGGGAAAACCAGCCCCAGCATTTT. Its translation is CASTLGENQPQHF.

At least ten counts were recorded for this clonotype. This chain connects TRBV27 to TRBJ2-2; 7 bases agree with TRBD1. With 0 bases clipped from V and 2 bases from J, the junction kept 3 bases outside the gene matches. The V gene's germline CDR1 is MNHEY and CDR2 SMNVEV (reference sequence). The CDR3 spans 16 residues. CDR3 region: CASSLSAGGNTGELFF. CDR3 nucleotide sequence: TGTGCCAGCAGTTTATCGGCAGGGGGTAACACCGGGGAGCTGTTTTTT.

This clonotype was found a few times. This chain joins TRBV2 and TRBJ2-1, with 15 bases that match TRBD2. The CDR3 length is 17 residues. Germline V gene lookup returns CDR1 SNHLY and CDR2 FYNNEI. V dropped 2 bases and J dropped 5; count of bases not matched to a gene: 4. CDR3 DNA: TGTGCCAGCAGTGAATCTGGACTAGCGGGAGGGGACAATGAGCAGTTCTTC. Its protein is CASSESGLAGGDNEQFF.

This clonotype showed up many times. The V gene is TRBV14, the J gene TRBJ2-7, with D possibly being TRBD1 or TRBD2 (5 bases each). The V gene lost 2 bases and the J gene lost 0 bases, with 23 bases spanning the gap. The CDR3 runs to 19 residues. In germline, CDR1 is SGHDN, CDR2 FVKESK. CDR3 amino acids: CASSQPLGRDPRSSYEQYF. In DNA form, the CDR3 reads TGTGCCAGCAGCCAACCTTTGGGCAGGGACCCAAGGAGCTCCTACGAGCAGTACTTC.

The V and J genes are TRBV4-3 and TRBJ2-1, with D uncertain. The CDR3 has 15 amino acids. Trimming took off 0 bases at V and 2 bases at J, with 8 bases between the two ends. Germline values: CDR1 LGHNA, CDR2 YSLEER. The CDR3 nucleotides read TGCGCCAGCAGCCAAGAGAAACGGGCCTACAATGAGCAGTTCTTC. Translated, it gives CASSQEKRAYNEQFF.

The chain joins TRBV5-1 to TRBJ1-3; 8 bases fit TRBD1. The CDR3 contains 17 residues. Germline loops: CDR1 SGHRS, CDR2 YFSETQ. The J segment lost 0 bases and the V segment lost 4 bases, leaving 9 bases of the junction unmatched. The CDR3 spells CASSSIWTGSSGNTIYF. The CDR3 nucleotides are TGCGCCAGCAGCAGCATTTGGACAGGGAGCTCTGGAAACACCATATATTTT.